The 5 T cell receptor beta chains in this list originate from one sample, sequenced in a study of T cell changes during pregnancy in multiple sclerosis. Assay used: immunoSEQ multiplex PCR; TCRdb lists only in-frame clones, some missing. The data hold about 89,000 clones, with around 94% observed a single time. The source material was peripheral blood, sampled in the third trimester of pregnancy. These receptor sequences come from a female donor with multiple sclerosis, enrolled in a pregnancy study.

The chain couples TRBV19 to TRBJ1-2, with D hard to call. The germline CDR1 and CDR2 sequences are LNHDA and SQIVND (reference sequence). Trimming removed 5 bases at V and 2 bases at J, with 15 bases between. This CDR3 is 15 amino acids long. The CDR3 DNA reads as TGTGCCAGTAGTGACCTCCCGGGTCCAAACTATGGCTACACCTTC. It translates to CASSDLPGPNYGYTF.

The chain couples TRBV13 to TRBJ2-2, with 7 bases aligning to TRBD2. The CDR3 is 16 residues long. Germline V gives CDR1 PRHDT, CDR2 FYEKMQ (reference sequence). V shed 5 bases, J shed 4 bases, and the junction held 10 bases outside the gene matches. The CDR3, as DNA: TGTGCCAGCAGCCCAGGAGGGCCTAGCGGCACCGGGGAGCTGTTTTTT. It encodes CASSPGGPSGTGELFF.

This chain links TRBV30 with TRBJ2-5; TRBD2 aligns across 7 bases. This CDR3 is built from 16 residues. Germline loops: CDR1 GTSNPN, CDR2 SVGIG (reference sequence). The V gene end was trimmed by 2 bases and the J gene end by 5 bases; junction bases not matched to a gene: 14. The CDR3 nucleotides are TGTGCCTGGAGTTGGAGGGAGGGCCGTTGGTCGGAGACCCAGTACTTC. This sequence encodes CAWSWREGRWSETQYF.

J is TRBJ2-3 and V is TRBV7-2; D is undetermined. The CDR3 sequence is 13 residues long. Germline V lookup: CDR1 SGHTA, CDR2 FQGNSA. Trimming left V 5 bases short and J 0 bases short, with 6 bases between. The CDR3, as DNA: TGTGCCAGCAGCCACTCTAGCACAGATACGCAGTATTTT. Translating it yields CASSHSSTDTQYF.

This clone was observed a single time. The V gene is TRBV7-6, the J gene TRBJ1-1, with 8 bases that match TRBD1. The germline CDR1 and CDR2 sequences are SGHVS and FNYEAQ. This CDR3 contains 13 residues. After removal of 1 base from V and 11 bases from J, the junction contained 6 bases not matched to a gene. CDR3 residues: CASSLVSTGEAFF. The CDR3 DNA sequence: TGTGCCAGCAGCTTAGTCTCGACAGGGGAGGCTTTCTTT.